One and the same sample provided the 13 T cell receptor beta chains below, sequenced in a study of blood T cell repertoires in COVID-19. TCRdb keeps only in-frame clones here, not all; method: immunoSEQ multiplex PCR. The table shows 200,000 to 300,000 clones, with roughly 80% occurring only once. The specimen was peripheral blood. These receptor sequences come from a man aged 55 to 69 with acute or convalescent COVID-19.

J is TRBJ2-5 and V is TRBV4-1; 11 bases map to TRBD2. This CDR3 region has 17 residues. The V gene's germline CDR1 is MGHRA and CDR2 YSYEKL. J lost 6 bases, V lost 0 bases, and 9 bases had no gene match. CDR3 sequence: CASSQEIAGGLAKTQYF. The CDR3 nucleotides read TGCGCCAGCAGCCAAGAGATAGCGGGGGGGCTGGCGAAGACCCAGTACTTC.

The chain combines TRBV3-1 (or the pseudogene TRBV3-2) with TRBJ2-3, with 12 bases fitting TRBD2. This CDR3 spans 17 amino acids. Germline loops: CDR1 LGHDT, CDR2 YNNKEL (reference sequence). V lost 4 bases to trimming and J lost 2 bases; unmatched junction nucleotides: 7. The CDR3 here is CASSLVSSGRATDTQYF. DNA of the CDR3: TGTGCCAGCAGCCTAGTCTCTAGCGGGAGGGCCACAGATACGCAGTATTTT.

The chain carries TRBV9 and TRBJ2-5, with TRBD2 matching 11 bases. V shed 3 bases and J 5 bases; nucleotides not matched to a gene: 6. The germline V gene encodes CDR1 SGDLS and CDR2 YYNGEE. CDR3 length: 15 amino acids. Here the CDR3 DNA reads TGTGCCAGCAGCGGTAGCGGGAGGGCCCCCGAGACCCAGTACTTC. The encoded protein is CASSGSGRAPETQYF.

This clone showed up just once. The chain is built from TRBV18 and TRBJ1-5; no clear D gene. The V end was cut by 0 bases, the J end by 6 bases, with 12 bases between. The CDR3 loop spans 15 amino acids. From germline, CDR1 is KGHSH and CDR2 LQKENI. CDR3 residues: CASSPPRGSSQPQHF. The CDR3 bases are TGTGCCAGCTCACCACCGCGGGGAAGTAGTCAGCCCCAGCATTTT.

This clone was seen a single time. The gene calls are TRBV7-3 and TRBJ1-5, with TRBD1 as a possible D gene (5 bases). Germline CDR1 reads SGHTA; CDR2 reads FQGTGA. With 3 bases removed from V and 11 bases from J, the gap between germline ends came to 14 bases. This CDR3 has 13 amino acids. The CDR3 loop reads CASSLSSPDTQHF. CDR3 sequence (DNA): TGTGCCAGCAGCTTGTCAAGTCCGGACACCCAGCATTTT.

This rearrangement joins TRBV6-6 to TRBJ2-7, with 7 nucleotides matching TRBD1. The trim removed 5 bases at V and 4 bases at J, leaving 2 bases unmatched. The germline CDR1 and CDR2 sequences are MNHNY and SVGAGI (reference sequence). The CDR3 loop spans 12 amino acids. The CDR3 is CASSVRGYEQYF. In DNA, the CDR3 is TGTGCCAGCAGTGTCAGGGGGTACGAGCAGTACTTC.

The rearrangement uses TRBV4-2 and TRBJ1-2, with 8 bases aligning to TRBD1. This CDR3 is built from 19 residues. In germline, CDR1 is LGHNA, CDR2 YNFKEQ. With 1 base clipped from V and 0 bases from J, the junction kept 13 bases outside the gene matches. The CDR3 loop reads CASSQAVGTGGVANYGYTF. The CDR3 coding sequence is TGTGCCAGCAGCCAAGCGGTAGGGACAGGCGGGGTAGCTAACTATGGCTACACCTTC.

The V and J genes are TRBV5-1 and TRBJ2-7; possible D gene TRBD2, 5 bases. The CDR3 spans 16 residues. The V gene lost 2 bases and the J gene lost 3 bases, with 18 bases spanning the gap. The germline V gene encodes CDR1 SGHRS and CDR2 YFSETQ. This CDR3 is CASSFDERRDSYEQYF. Written as DNA, the CDR3 is TGCGCCAGCAGCTTCGACGAGCGGAGAGATAGCTACGAGCAGTACTTC.

This rearrangement joins TRBV6-6 to TRBJ2-5; the match to TRBD2 covers 7 bases. The CDR3 consists of 13 residues. CDR1 and CDR2 from the germline V gene are MNHNY and SVGAGI (reference sequence). The V and J ends lost 6 bases and 2 bases, in that order; junction bases with no gene match: 3. CDR3 loop: CASRPGGQETQYF. In DNA, the CDR3 is TGTGCCAGCAGGCCGGGGGGACAAGAGACCCAGTACTTC.

The V call is TRBV5-5, the J call TRBJ1-2; 8 bases match TRBD1. There are 13 residues in the CDR3. V lost 4 bases, J lost 6 bases, and 5 bases stayed unmatched. Germline V gene data show CDR1 as SGHKS and CDR2 as YYEKEE (reference sequence). The CDR3 here is CASSVTGGDGYTF. As DNA, the CDR3 is TGTGCCAGCAGCGTCACAGGGGGGGATGGCTACACCTTC.

This chain joins TRBV29-1 and TRBJ2-2; 9 nucleotides agree with TRBD2. The CDR3 is 15 amino acids. J gave up 3 bases and V 4 bases, and 6 bases lay outside the gene matches. Germline CDR1 is SQVTM and CDR2 is ANQGSEA. CDR3 residues: CSVGGLATHTGELFF. The CDR3 DNA sequence: TGCAGCGTTGGAGGACTAGCGACTCACACCGGGGAGCTGTTTTTT.

The sample holds one count of this clone. The sample carries other DNA sequences with the same CDR3. The J gene is TRBJ1-2, the V gene TRBV6-2 or TRBV6-3; 11 bases map to TRBD1. CDR1 MNHEY and CDR2 SVGEGT come from the germline V gene. The V segment lost 4 bases and the J segment 4 bases; nucleotides outside the gene matches: 2. The CDR3 consists of 14 residues. The CDR3 coding sequence is TGTGCCAGCAGTTCGGGACAGGGGGGCTATGGCTACACCTTC. Amino acids: CASSSGQGGYGYTF.

This chain connects TRBV6-5 to TRBJ1-2; no definite D call. V was clipped by 7 bases and J by 0 bases, with 9 bases between them. Germline values: CDR1 MNHEY, CDR2 SVGAGI. The CDR3 is 13 residues long. CDR3 loop: CASTPGSNYGYTF. DNA of the CDR3: TGTGCCAGCACCCCGGGATCTAACTATGGCTACACCTTC.